This T cell receptor beta chain was obtained from a study of shared clonotypes between healthy human individuals. Study findings and constraints: Memory subsets had estimated richness that was generally smaller than that of naive subsets.

The material for each subset, its genomic DNA, was split evenly across several immunoSEQ plates. The assay was immunoSEQ multiplex PCR, and TCRdb's table has in-frame clones only and misses some. The sample gives millions of clones, roughly 96% of which show up once; roughly 0.13% is in the top ten. Free of recent acute infections or vaccinations, the donors were healthy HIV-negative adults. The study drew all its donors from Caucasian adults living in Nashville, Tennessee. Details on this clone: What it binds is not known.

This sequence was found in a man aged 18 to 30 in good health. Specimen: naive CD4+ T cells sorted from blood. Subset noted: CD45RA+ positively selected.

This CDR3 reads CASRLVSQGPREAFF. As DNA, the CDR3 is TGTGCAAGTCGCTTAGTAAGTCAGGGCCCACGTGAAGCTTTCTTT. The rearrangement uses TRBV12-2 and TRBJ1-1; the table's D call, TRBD1, has no DNA check behind it. TRBV12-2 corresponds to a pseudogene. The CDR3 totals 15 residues.